A selection of T cell receptor beta chains follows, all from one sample in a study of blood T cells in healthy people across ages. TCRdb recomputed calls from the 5' RACE reads with MiXCR, one row per CDR3 protein. The table records hundreds of thousands of distinct CDR3 sequences, roughly 50% of them present only once. The sample consisted of blood. Source of these receptors: an elderly man in good health. Both conserved end residues are part of each CDR3. The D gene is left open where the match is weak. Size values are once, few and many counts, or a class for expanded clones, and some rows have none.

cdr3_aa | cdr3_nt | j_call | clone_size | d_call | v_call
CASSYGQGTGEQYF | TGTGCCAGCAGCTATGGACAGGGCACGGGCGAGCAGTACTTC | TRBJ2-7 | - | TRBD1 | TRBV7-3
CSVPAQETYGYTF | TGCAGCGTTCCGGCCCAGGAGACCTATGGCTACACCTTC | TRBJ1-2 | - | - | TRBV29-1
CAIFRRDRGTYGYTF | TGTGCCATCTTTCGCCGGGACAGGGGCACCTATGGCTACACCTTC | TRBJ1-2 | - | TRBD1 | TRBV10-3
CASSPLEGRSSRYTF | TGTGCCAGCAGTCCCCTCGAGGGCCGGTCCTCTCGCTACACCTTC | TRBJ1-2 | - | - | TRBV27
CSARDRASGRIYEQYF | TGCAGTGCTAGAGATAGGGCTAGCGGGAGAATCTACGAGCAGTACTTC | TRBJ2-7 | few | TRBD2 | TRBV20-1
CASSFRGGSYGYTF | TGTGCCAGCAGCTTTCGAGGGGGCAGCTATGGCTACACCTTC | TRBJ1-2 | - | TRBD1 | TRBV7-9
CASSVTGGPASYTF | TGTGCCAGCAGCGTAACAGGGGGACCGGCTTCTTACACCTTC | TRBJ1-2 | - | TRBD1 | TRBV9
CASSLSGLAGGFYEQFF | TGTGCCAGCAGTTTATCGGGACTAGCGGGAGGGTTTTATGAGCAGTTCTTC | TRBJ2-1 | - | TRBD2 | TRBV27
CASSPEGGAYNEQFF | TGTGCCAGCAGCCCCGAGGGGGGGGCCTACAATGAGCAGTTCTTC | TRBJ2-1 | - | - | TRBV2
CATSDRTSGGSGTDTQYF | TGTGCCACCAGTGACCGGACTAGCGGGGGGAGCGGCACAGATACGCAGTATTTT | TRBJ2-3 | - | TRBD2 | TRBV24-1
CASSEQVAGYAYF | TGTGCCAGCAGCGAACAGGTTGCGGGATACGCGTATTTT | TRBJ2-3 | - | - | TRBV7-9
CASSEESGRTDTQYF | TGTGCCAGCAGTGAAGAAAGCGGCCGCACAGATACGCAGTATTTT | TRBJ2-3 | - | - | TRBV6-1
CASSTRTGEKLFF | TGCGCCAGCAGCACCCGGACAGGGGAAAAACTGTTTTTT | TRBJ1-4 | - | TRBD1 | TRBV4-1
CASSPISGQLKNIQYF | TGTGCCAGCTCACCAATATCAGGACAGCTCAAAAACATTCAGTACTTC | TRBJ2-4 | - | - | TRBV18
CSASGGSVRGNQPQHF | TGCAGTGCTAGCGGGGGTTCGGTTAGAGGCAATCAGCCCCAGCATTTT | TRBJ1-5 | few | - | TRBV20-1
CASSHIPYEQYF | TGTGCCAGCAGCCACATACCCTACGAGCAGTACTTC | TRBJ2-7 | - | - | TRBV3-1
CASSHGTQPSGANVLTF | TGCGCCAGCAGCCACGGGACGCAACCCTCTGGGGCCAACGTCCTGACTTTC | TRBJ2-6 | few | - | TRBV5-1
CAADRGLRDEQFF | TGTGCCGCCGACAGGGGGTTAAGGGATGAGCAGTTCTTC | TRBJ2-1 | few | TRBD1 | TRBV10-3
CSVSQGTRSYEQYF | TGCAGCGTCTCACAGGGAACCAGATCCTACGAGCAGTACTTC | TRBJ2-7 | - | - | TRBV29-1
CSATALGYGYTF | TGCAGTGCTACGGCTCTTGGCTATGGCTACACCTTC | TRBJ1-2 | - | - | TRBV20-1
CASSLRPVGDTQYF | TGTGCCAGCAGCTTACGGCCGGTTGGAGATACGCAGTATTTT | TRBJ2-3 | few | - | TRBV7-2
CATIRDRAYEQYF | TGTGCCACCATAAGGGACCGGGCCTACGAGCAGTACTTC | TRBJ2-7 | - | - | TRBV10-3
CASRRPGLAGHQETQYF | TGTGCCAGCAGGCGTCCAGGACTAGCGGGCCACCAAGAGACCCAGTACTTC | TRBJ2-5 | once | TRBD2 | TRBV6-1